One and the same sample provided the 15 T cell receptor beta chains below, sequenced in a study of shared clonotypes between healthy human individuals. Method: immunoSEQ multiplex PCR; TCRdb's copy keeps in-frame clones and lacks some. The sample contains a few hundred thousand clones, roughly 79% of which appear only once. Sequencing input: PBMCs. The receptors derive from a middle-aged woman in good health. Some clones in this sample may be carry-over from other donors' samples.

In this sample, this clone turned up once. CDR3 in amino acids: CASSYWETQYF. The CDR3 bases are TGTGCCAGCAGTTACTGGGAGACCCAGTACTTC. The V call is TRBV6-6, the J call TRBJ2-5; D is undetermined. Germline CDR1 reads MNHNY; CDR2 reads SVGAGI (reference sequence). V lost 1 base and J 5 bases, leaving 2 bases between the germline ends. The CDR3 is made up of 11 amino acids.

V and J are TRBV6-5 and TRBJ2-1; 14 bases match TRBD2. There are 16 residues in the CDR3. V trimming: 4 bases; J trimming: 7 bases; junction bases outside the gene matches: 6. Germline-derived CDR1 and CDR2 are MNHEY and SVGAGI. The CDR3: CASSWTSGRLGNEQFF. DNA of the CDR3: TGTGCCAGCAGTTGGACTAGCGGGAGGCTAGGTAATGAGCAGTTCTTC.

This sequence joins TRBV29-1 and TRBJ2-7, with TRBD2 matching over 9 bases. CDR1 is SQVTM and CDR2 is ANQGSEA in the germline V gene. V was pared by 1 base and J by 1 base, with 2 bases of the junction left unmatched. The CDR3 covers 14 residues. CDR3 region: CSVEVSGGSYEQYF. The CDR3, as DNA: TGCAGCGTTGAAGTTAGCGGGGGTTCCTACGAGCAGTACTTC.

The gene calls are TRBV2 and TRBJ1-2; no firm D call. Germline V gene data show CDR1 as SNHLY and CDR2 as FYNNEI. Trimming removed 2 bases from V and 8 bases from J, with 9 bases in between. The CDR3 has 12 residues. CDR3 sequence reads: CASSERAAGYTF. The CDR3, as DNA: TGTGCCAGCAGTGAAAGGGCGGCCGGCTACACCTTC.

The CDR3 region is CATSGLGGQNSYNEQFF. The DNA of the CDR3 is TGTGCCACCAGCGGCCTTGGGGGACAAAACTCCTACAATGAGCAGTTCTTC. The V gene is TRBV15, the J gene TRBJ2-1, with a possible D match to TRBD1 (6 bases). The CDR3 spans 17 residues. Germline values: CDR1 LNHNV, CDR2 YYDKDF (reference sequence). V was shortened by 5 bases and J by 0 bases, with 17 bases between the two germline ends.

J is TRBJ1-3 and V is TRBV19; possibly TRBD1 for D (6 bases). V shed 6 bases and J shed 2 bases, with 8 bases lying between them. CDR1 is LNHDA, CDR2 SQIVND, per germline (reference sequence). The CDR3 loop spans 13 amino acids. The CDR3 nucleotides are TGTGCCAGTAGACAGGGAACTGGAAACACCATATATTTT. Translated: CASRQGTGNTIYF.

This rearrangement joins TRBV29-1 to TRBJ2-2, with no clear D. The CDR3 totals 12 residues. Per the germline V gene, CDR1 is SQVTM and CDR2 is ANQGSEA. Trimming removed 5 bases from V and 6 bases from J, with 10 bases in between. The CDR3 DNA follows: TGCAGCGTTTCGAAAATCCCCGGGGAGCTGTTTTTT. Protein: CSVSKIPGELFF.

This clone has just one count. This could be a read error, since a much larger clone is one nucleotide away. At the DNA level, this CDR3 is encoded by other sequences in the same sample as well. J is TRBJ1-2 and V is TRBV6-1, with D possibly being TRBD1 (6 bases). Per the germline V gene, CDR1 is MNHNS and CDR2 is SASEGT. The V end lost 6 bases, the J end lost 2 bases, and 10 bases lay between the germline ends. The CDR3 covers 13 residues. CDR3 in amino acids: CASSPDRNYGYTF. The CDR3 region has the DNA TGTGCCAGCAGCCCGGACAGAAACTATGGCTACACCTTC.

This chain uses TRBV30 with TRBJ1-2, with TRBD1 as a possible D gene (5 bases). CDR1 is GTSNPN and CDR2 is SVGIG in the germline V gene (reference sequence). The CDR3 contains 16 residues. V was cut by 4 bases and J by 4 bases, with 22 bases left in between. The CDR3 nucleotides read TGTGCCTGGATGTCTTTTCTAGTGGGACCCATCTATGGCTACACCTTC. Translating it yields CAWMSFLVGPIYGYTF.

The V and J genes are TRBV4-3 and TRBJ2-7, with 9 bases fitting TRBD2. The CDR3 sequence is 15 residues long. The V gene's germline CDR1 is LGHNA and CDR2 YSLEER. Trimming took 0 bases from V and 8 from J; bases not matched to a gene: 8. CDR3 coding DNA: TGCGCCAGCAGCCAAGACGGTAGCGGGAGTGATCAGCAGTACTTC. Amino acid sequence: CASSQDGSGSDQQYF.

There are many counts of this clone. Other DNA sequences in this specimen translate into the identical CDR3. The CDR3 spells CASSLGRGFGEQYF. The CDR3 nucleotides read TGTGCCAGCAGCTTGGGGCGCGGTTTCGGGGAGCAGTACTTC. V is TRBV5-6 and J is TRBJ2-7; D unresolved. Germline V gives CDR1 SGHDT, CDR2 YYEEEE. V lost 0 bases and J 7 bases, leaving 14 bases between the germline ends. The CDR3 covers 14 residues.

This chain connects TRBV5-1 to TRBJ2-7, with TRBD2 identical over 12 bases. V was clipped by 3 bases and J by 0 bases; unmatched bases: 10. The CDR3 is made up of 18 amino acids. Germline CDR1 and CDR2: SGHRS and YFSETQ. CDR3 loop: CASSWGTSGFLGSYEQYF. CDR3 sequence (DNA): TGCGCCAGCAGCTGGGGGACTAGCGGGTTCCTTGGCTCCTACGAGCAGTACTTC.

In the case of this clone: A far bigger clonotype differs at one base, so this is likely a read error. As the CDR3 is not closed by the conserved phenylalanine or tryptophan, this likely results from a read error. This sequence joins TRBV30 and TRBJ2-7, with 12 bases that match TRBD2. The CDR3 totals 19 residues. Unmatched junction bases numbered 20, after V lost 6 bases and J lost 2 bases. In germline, CDR1 is GTSNPN, CDR2 SVGIG (reference sequence). The CDR3 nucleotides are TGTGCCTGCCGGCAGGATCGACTAGCGGGAGTTCTACAAACCTACGAGCAGTACCTC. It encodes CACRQDRLAGVLQTYEQYL.

V gene TRBV7-9 combines with J gene TRBJ1-2, with D hard to call. The V end lost 5 bases, the J end lost 4 bases, and 11 bases lay between the germline ends. The V gene's germline CDR1 is SEHNR and CDR2 FQNEAQ (reference sequence). This CDR3 spans 13 amino acids. The CDR3 sequence is CASSPTGSYGYTF. The CDR3 DNA reads as TGTGCCAGCAGCCCGACGGGGAGCTATGGCTACACCTTC.

CDR3 DNA: TGCAGCGTGGGACAGGGGCCTACTAATGAAAAACTGTTTTTT. It specifies CSVGQGPTNEKLFF. V gene TRBV29-1 combines with J gene TRBJ1-4; 10 bases are a match to TRBD1. Germline values: CDR1 SQVTM, CDR2 ANQGSEA. J gave up 2 bases and V 6 bases, and 3 bases lay outside the gene matches. The CDR3 consists of 14 residues.